This T cell receptor beta chain was identified during a study of cytomegalovirus exposure and HLA in healthy donors. 60 Vbeta and 13 Jbeta primers were used in PCR. The data were produced by immunoSEQ multiplex PCR, yet TCRdb's version contains in-frame clones alone and is incomplete. The sample has 150,000 to 200,000 clones, about 75% seen once. The CDR3 covers 15 residues. Trimming removed 4 bases from V and 8 bases from J, with 21 bases in between. Germline assignment: CDR1 SGHRS and CDR2 YFSETQ. The sequenced material came from PBMCs. This chain connects TRBV5-1 to TRBJ1-2; D might be TRBD1 (5 bases). This receptor was identified in a man aged 35 to 55 in good health and CMV-seropositive. Here the CDR3 DNA reads TGCGCCAGCAGCCCTGGCGGGACGGGGAGTCGGGGCTACACCTTC. Amino acid sequence: CASSPGGTGSRGYTF. Full variable domain (remainder filled in from reference TRBV5-1 and TRBJ1-2): KAGVTQTPRYLIKTRGQQVTLSCSPISGHRSVSWYQQTPGQGLQFLFEYFSETQRNKGNFPGRFSGRQFSNSRSEMNVSTLELGDSALYLCASSPGGTGSRGYTFGSGTRLTVV.